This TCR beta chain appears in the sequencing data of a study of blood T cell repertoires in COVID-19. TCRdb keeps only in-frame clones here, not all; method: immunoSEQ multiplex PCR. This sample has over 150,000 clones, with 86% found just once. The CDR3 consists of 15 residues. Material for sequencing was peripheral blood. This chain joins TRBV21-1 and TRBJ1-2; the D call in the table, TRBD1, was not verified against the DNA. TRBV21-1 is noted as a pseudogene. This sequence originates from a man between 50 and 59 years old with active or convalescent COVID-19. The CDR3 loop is CASSNPGEGAYGYTF. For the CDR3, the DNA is TGTGCCAGCAGCAACCCCGGCGAGGGGGCGTATGGCTACACCTTC.